The TCR beta chain described here comes from a study of shared clonotypes between healthy human individuals. V was cut by 2 bases and J by 3 bases, with 14 bases left in between. The CDR3 sequence is 14 residues long. Germline CDR1 GTSNPN, CDR2 SVGIG (reference sequence). Study-wide points: Deeper or shallower sequencing was expected to change how clonotypes are shared among donors. Generation probabilities of non-shared clonotypes were lower (relative to those shared by all four donors).

About this clone itself: What it binds is not known.

In the original analysis: Junction-only immunoSEQ sequences carried no quality scores, so filtering differed. The protocol was immunoSEQ multiplex PCR, while the TCRdb copy is restricted to in-frame clones and leaves out a portion. That table supplies the V and J calls and clone size; D and trimming were determined from the DNA. The repertoire consists of more than 2 million clones, with approximately 94% occurring once and the leading ten covering roughly 0.13%. The chain joins TRBV30 to TRBJ2-7; D is undetermined. The sample consisted of naive CD4+ T cells sorted from blood. The subset was: CD45RA+ positively selected. The receptor was isolated from a man aged 18 to 29 in good health. The CDR3 reads CAWSKGGTNYEQYF. CDR3 sequence (DNA): TGTGCCTGGAGTAAGGGCGGAACAAACTACGAGCAGTACTTC.